Presented here are 2 T cell receptor beta chains from one specimen sequenced in a study of T cells in Graves' hyperthyroidism and ophthalmopathy. TCR beta CDR3 regions were amplified from RNA. Primed by the HTBI set, a first-round RT-PCR was run on the TCR CDR3. TCRdb reprocessed the multiplex PCR reads via MiXCR and lists one record per CDR3 protein. In the table there are under 350,000 distinct CDR3 sequences, around a sixth of which are singletons. Sequenced input: blood. The receptors come from a woman in her forties or fifties with Graves' hyperthyroidism.

This clonotype has a count of ten or more. The rearrangement joins TRBV5-5 to TRBJ2-1; possibly TRBD1 or TRBD2 for D (5 bases each). V gave up 2 bases and J gave up 8 bases, with 14 bases separating them. CDR1 is SGHKS, CDR2 YYEKEE, per germline (reference sequence). The CDR3 length is 14 residues. CDR3 loop: CASSFRDQGDEQFF. Here the CDR3 DNA reads TGTGCCAGCAGCTTCCGGGACCAGGGCGATGAGCAGTTCTTC.

V gene TRBV3-1 combines with J gene TRBJ2-3; the D gene is possibly TRBD2 (7 bases). CDR1 and CDR2 (germline): LGHDT, YNNKEL (reference sequence). The V and J ends lost 0 bases and 9 bases respectively, with 22 bases between them. This CDR3 is built from 17 residues. Here the CDR3 reads CASSQEGAGSPQGTQYF. DNA for the CDR3: TGTGCCAGCAGCCAAGAAGGAGCGGGGAGCCCCCAGGGGACGCAGTATTTT.